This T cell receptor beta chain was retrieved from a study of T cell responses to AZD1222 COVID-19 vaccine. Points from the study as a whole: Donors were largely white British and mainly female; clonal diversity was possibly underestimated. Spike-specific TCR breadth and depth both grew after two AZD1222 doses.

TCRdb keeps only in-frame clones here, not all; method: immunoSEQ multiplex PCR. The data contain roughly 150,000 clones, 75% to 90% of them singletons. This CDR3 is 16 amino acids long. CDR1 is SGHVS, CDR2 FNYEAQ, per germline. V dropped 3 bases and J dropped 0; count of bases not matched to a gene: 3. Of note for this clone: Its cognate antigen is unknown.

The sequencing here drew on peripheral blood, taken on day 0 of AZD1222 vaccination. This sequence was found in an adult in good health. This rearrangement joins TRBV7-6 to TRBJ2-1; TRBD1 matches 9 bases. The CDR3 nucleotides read TGTGCCAGCAGCTTTGAGGACAGGGGCTCCTACAATGAGCAGTTCTTC. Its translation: CASSFEDRGSYNEQFF.